These 21 T cell receptor beta chains originate from one sample sequenced in a study of somatic mutations in cytotoxic T cells in rheumatoid arthritis. Generated by immunoSEQ multiplex PCR, the TCRdb table keeps only in-frame clones and is missing some. The sample shows 20,000 to 25,000 clones, about 86% of them seen only once. Sequencing input: CD8+ T cells sorted from blood. The receptors stem from a woman in her 50s in good health.

This chain uses TRBV28 with TRBJ2-5; a possible D gene is TRBD1 (5 bases). The CDR3 sequence is 15 residues long. V was pared by 3 bases and J by 0 bases, with 11 bases between. In germline, CDR1 is MDHEN, CDR2 SYDVKM. Here the CDR3 reads CASSFVRANQETQYF. CDR3 nucleotide sequence: TGTGCCAGCAGTTTTGTCAGGGCTAACCAAGAGACCCAGTACTTC.

The table lists this clone with a few counts. The CDR3 DNA sequence: TGCGCCAGCAGCTTGGGAGAGCCGGAGGGGGACATTCAGTACTTC. It is translated as CASSLGEPEGDIQYF. The J gene is TRBJ2-4, the V gene TRBV5-1; the D call may be TRBD1 or TRBD2 (6 bases each). The V and J ends lost 0 bases and 8 bases respectively, with 15 bases between them. The CDR3 covers 15 residues. CDR1 SGHRS and CDR2 YFSETQ come from the germline V gene.

This clone has just a few counts. The chain is built from TRBV4-1 and TRBJ1-4; 8 bases align to TRBD1. Unmatched junction bases numbered 3, after V lost 0 bases and J lost 6 bases. Germline V gives CDR1 MGHRA, CDR2 YSYEKL. The CDR3 contains 15 residues. The CDR3 protein is CASSQDQGAYEKLFF. CDR3 sequence (DNA): TGCGCCAGCAGCCAAGATCAGGGGGCTTATGAAAAACTGTTTTTT.

The genes are TRBV27 and TRBJ2-5; D is tentatively TRBD1 or TRBD2 (5 bases each). CDR1 and CDR2 from the germline V gene are MNHEY and SMNVEV (reference sequence). V was shortened by 4 bases and J by 2 bases, with 17 bases between the two germline ends. The CDR3 runs 16 residues. Here the CDR3 reads CASSSRPGTNQETQYF. CDR3 sequence (DNA): TGTGCCAGCAGTTCGCGCCCCGGGACGAATCAAGAGACCCAGTACTTC.

The chain combines TRBV5-6 with TRBJ2-3; no clear D. This CDR3 is 12 amino acids long. Germline CDR1 reads SGHDT; CDR2 reads YYEEEE. Trimming removed 3 bases at V and 2 bases at J, with 4 bases between. CDR3 protein: CASSSPTDTQYF. CDR3 in DNA: TGTGCCAGCAGCTCCCCCACAGATACGCAGTATTTT.

The V call is TRBV5-5, the J call TRBJ1-3; D is unresolved. The V and J ends lost 4 bases and 4 bases respectively, with 6 bases between them. CDR1 and CDR2 from the germline V gene are SGHKS and YYEKEE (reference sequence). This CDR3 spans 12 amino acids. The CDR3 nucleotides are TGTGCCAGCAGCGACGGAGGAAACACCATATATTTT. Translation gives CASSDGGNTIYF.

The gene calls are TRBV7-6 and TRBJ2-2; D may be TRBD1 (6 bases). V dropped 5 bases and J dropped 1 base, with 8 bases sitting between them. The germline V gene encodes CDR1 SGHVS and CDR2 FNYEAQ. This CDR3 region has 14 residues. The CDR3 spells CASSRGQNTGELFF. In DNA, the CDR3 is TGTGCCAGCAGCCGGGGACAGAACACCGGGGAGCTGTTTTTT.

The chain joins TRBV7-9 to TRBJ1-1; no firm D call. Trimming left V 5 bases short and J 5 bases short, with 21 bases between. CDR1 SEHNR and CDR2 FQNEAQ come from the germline V gene (reference sequence). CDR3 length: 16 amino acids. The CDR3 is CASSPRTGRKSTEAFF. The CDR3 DNA follows: TGTGCCAGCAGCCCACGGACGGGCAGGAAGTCTACTGAAGCTTTCTTT.

The chain carries TRBV6-5 and TRBJ1-3; D gene ambiguous. V was trimmed by 5 bases and J by 7 bases, leaving 9 bases between them. The CDR3 extends over 12 amino acids. Looked up from germline, CDR1 is MNHEY and CDR2 is SVGAGI. CDR3 DNA: TGTGCCAGCAGTCCCGGAGGGAACACCATATATTTT. Translation: CASSPGGNTIYF.

V gene TRBV6-5 combines with J gene TRBJ2-2; D may match TRBD1 or TRBD2 (5 bases each). CDR1 is MNHEY, CDR2 SVGAGI, per germline. The CDR3 consists of 14 residues. V lost 2 bases and J 2 bases, leaving 6 bases between the germline ends. CDR3 bases: TGTGCCAGCAGTTACGGGGGTAACACCGGGGAGCTGTTTTTT. It is translated as CASSYGGNTGELFF.

This clone has a handful of counts. The V and J genes are TRBV2 and TRBJ1-1; tentatively, D is TRBD1 (6 bases). V lost 7 bases to trimming and J lost 4 bases, with 25 bases between them. This CDR3 contains 17 residues. Germline CDR1 SNHLY, CDR2 FYNNEI. The CDR3 here is CASIGLGQGRVSTEAFF. CDR3 nucleotide sequence: TGTGCCAGCATCGGACTGGGGCAGGGGAGGGTGAGCACTGAAGCTTTCTTT.

The chain is built from TRBV14 and TRBJ2-7; the D is unclear. V was cut by 1 base and J by 6 bases, with 22 bases left in between. Germline V CDR1 and CDR2: SGHDN, FVKESK. This CDR3 contains 17 residues. The CDR3 is CASSQVGRDPPACEQYV. Here the CDR3 DNA reads TGTGCCAGCAGCCAAGTTGGACGCGACCCCCCGGCCTGCGAGCAGTACGTC.

This chain links TRBV4-3 with TRBJ1-6, with D tentatively TRBD1 (5 bases). Per the germline V gene, CDR1 is LGHNA and CDR2 is YSLEER. The CDR3 loop spans 19 amino acids. Trimming took 3 bases from V and 4 from J, leaving 22 bases between them. CDR3 nucleotides: TGCGCCAGCAGCCATTCCGCCCTCGAGGGGAGACTGTATAATTCACCCCTCCACTTT. Protein sequence: CASSHSALEGRLYNSPLHF.

V is TRBV12-5 and J is TRBJ2-2, with D hard to call. Germline V gene lookup returns CDR1 LGHNT and CDR2 FRNRAP. Between the trimmed V and J ends, which lost 5 bases and 4 bases, there was a span of 14 bases. This CDR3 comprises 15 residues. In DNA form, the CDR3 reads TGTGCTAGTGGTCAAGATTTCCCTACCACCGGGGAGCTGTTTTTT. Amino acids: CASGQDFPTTGELFF.

Within the sample, this clone is medium-sized. V gene TRBV29-1 combines with J gene TRBJ1-1, with 8 bases fitting TRBD1. V was pared by 4 bases and J by 4 bases, with 5 bases of the junction left unmatched. Germline V CDR1 and CDR2: SQVTM, ANQGSEA. This CDR3 is 13 amino acids long. The CDR3 sequence is CSVGGTGITEAFF. The DNA for the CDR3 is TGCAGCGTTGGAGGGACAGGAATCACTGAAGCTTTCTTT.

This clone showed up just a few times. The V gene is TRBV28, the J gene TRBJ2-3, with TRBD2 matching over 11 bases. Germline V gene sequence: CDR1 MDHEN, CDR2 SYDVKM. The CDR3 extends over 17 amino acids. Trimming at V came to 3 bases and at J to 2 bases, leaving 7 bases not matched to a gene. The CDR3 spells CASSLDGLAGFTDTQYF. CDR3 DNA: TGTGCCAGCAGTTTGGACGGACTAGCGGGCTTCACAGATACGCAGTATTTT.

The rearrangement links TRBV6-5 to TRBJ2-1; 8 bases align to TRBD1. V shed 4 bases and J 7 bases; nucleotides not matched to a gene: 3. From germline, CDR1 is MNHEY and CDR2 SVGAGI. The CDR3 covers 13 residues. As DNA, the CDR3 is TGTGCCAGCAGTTCTCAGGGGGCGAATGAGCAGTTCTTC. Its translation is CASSSQGANEQFF.

The J gene is TRBJ2-3, the V gene TRBV2; the D gene could be TRBD1 or TRBD2 (6 bases each). The germline V gene has CDR1 SNHLY and CDR2 FYNNEI. The CDR3 sequence is 15 residues long. The V gene lost 6 bases and the J gene lost 3 bases, with 16 bases spanning the gap. CDR3: CASRKTGAGTDTQYF. For the CDR3, the DNA is TGTGCCAGCAGAAAAACGGGGGCGGGTACAGATACGCAGTATTTT.

The chain couples TRBV4-3 to TRBJ2-5; a weak D match, TRBD1 (5 bases). This CDR3 spans 15 amino acids. Trimming cost V 5 bases and J 2 bases, with 15 bases left between them. From germline, CDR1 is LGHNA and CDR2 YSLEER. CDR3 in amino acids: CASSAERGNQETQYF. The CDR3 coding sequence is TGCGCCAGCAGCGCAGAAAGGGGAAATCAAGAGACCCAGTACTTC.

The chain links TRBV28 to TRBJ2-5; 11 bases are shared with TRBD2. V gave up 5 bases and J gave up 4 bases; unmatched junction bases: 9. CDR1 is MDHEN and CDR2 is SYDVKM in the germline V gene. This CDR3 is 16 amino acids long. Here the CDR3 reads CASSLTLAGGGETQYF. CDR3 in DNA: TGTGCCAGCAGTCTCACGCTAGCGGGGGGCGGAGAGACCCAGTACTTC.

This clone was recorded a few times. Distinct nucleotide sequences in the sample also encode this CDR3. V usage is TRBV6-4 and J usage is TRBJ2-2; no clear D gene. The CDR3 contains 13 residues. Between the trimmed V and J ends, which lost 2 bases and 3 bases, there was a span of 4 bases. CDR1 MRHNA and CDR2 SNTAGT come from the germline V gene. CDR3: CASSDSDTGELFF. In nucleotides, the CDR3 is TGTGCCAGCAGTGACAGCGACACCGGGGAGCTGTTTTTT.